This T cell receptor (beta chain) originates from a study of T cell responses to AZD1222 COVID-19 vaccine. In germline, CDR1 is KGHSH, CDR2 LQKENI. With 0 bases removed from V and 1 base from J, the gap between germline ends came to 11 bases. The CDR3 is 16 residues long. Profiled with immunoSEQ multiplex PCR; TCRdb holds only in-frame clones, not every one. The table lists about 130,000 clones, 85% to 95% of them singletons, with more than 0.7% in the top ten. The receptor's source is an adult in good health. The V gene is TRBV18, the J gene TRBJ2-3; D gene unclear. The sample in question was peripheral blood, obtained on day 0 of AZD1222 vaccination. CDR3 in DNA: TGTGCCAGCTCACCACCGGGATTTCTTGGCACAGATACGCAGTATTTT. It codes for CASSPPGFLGTDTQYF.